This T cell receptor (beta chain) is drawn from a study of a mutant IDH1 vaccine in newly diagnosed glioma. As to this clone: The target antigen is unknown.

Specified time point: week 5, during vaccination. Doses comprised 300 ug of mutant IDH1 20-mer peptide each, plus topical imiquimod. Study-wide findings and caveats: Altogether, around 93% of patients exhibited vaccine-induced immune responses.

The CDR3 is made up of 17 amino acids. V lost 1 base to trimming and J lost 3 bases; unmatched junction nucleotides: 8. Germline-derived CDR1 and CDR2 are SEHNR and FQNEAQ (reference sequence). Sequencing was performed with immunoSEQ multiplex PCR; in TCRdb, only in-frame clones are kept and a portion is missing. The sample has about 38,000 clones, 75% to 80% seen once. This TCR was sampled from a man aged 40-55 years with glioma. This sequence joins TRBV7-9 and TRBJ2-3; 9 bases agree with TRBD2. Specimen: PBMCs, collected from a glioma patient whose treatment included an IDH1 peptide vaccine. The CDR3 DNA is TGTGCCAGCAGCTTAGGGGCGGGGGGGCGAAAGACAGATACGCAGTATTTT. Protein sequence: CASSLGAGGRKTDTQYF. Drawing the rest from reference TRBV7-9 and TRBJ2-3, the complete variable domain is DTGVSQNPRHKITKRGQNVTFRCDPISEHNRLYWYRQTLGQGPEFLTYFQNEAQLEKSRLLSDRFSAERPKGSFSTLEIQRTEQGDSAMYLCASSLGAGGRKTDTQYFGPGTRLTVL.